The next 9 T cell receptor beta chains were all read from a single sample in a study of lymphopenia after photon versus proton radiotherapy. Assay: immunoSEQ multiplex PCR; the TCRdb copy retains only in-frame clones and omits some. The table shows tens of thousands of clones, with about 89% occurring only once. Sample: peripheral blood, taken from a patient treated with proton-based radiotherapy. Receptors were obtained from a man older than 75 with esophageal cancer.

The chain's CDR3 is CASSVDSNTGELFF. CDR3 in DNA: TGTGCCAGCAGCGTAGACAGCAACACCGGGGAGCTGTTTTTT. V usage is TRBV9 and J usage is TRBJ2-2; D remains ambiguous. Germline CDR1 and CDR2: SGDLS and YYNGEE. Trimming removed 0 bases from V and 2 bases from J, with 5 bases in between. The CDR3 is 14 residues long.

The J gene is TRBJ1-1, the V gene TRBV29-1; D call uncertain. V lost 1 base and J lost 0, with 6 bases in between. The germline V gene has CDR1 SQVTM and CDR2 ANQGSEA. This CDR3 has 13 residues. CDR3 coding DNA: TGCAGCGTTGAAGGAATAATGAACACTGAAGCTTTCTTT. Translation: CSVEGIMNTEAFF. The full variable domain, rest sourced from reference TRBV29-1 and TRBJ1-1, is SAVISQKPSRDICQRGTSLTIQCQVDSQVTMMFWYRQQPGQSLTLIATANQGSEATYESGFVIDKFPISRPNLTFSTLTVSNMSPEDSSIYLCSVEGIMNTEAFFGQGTRLTVV.

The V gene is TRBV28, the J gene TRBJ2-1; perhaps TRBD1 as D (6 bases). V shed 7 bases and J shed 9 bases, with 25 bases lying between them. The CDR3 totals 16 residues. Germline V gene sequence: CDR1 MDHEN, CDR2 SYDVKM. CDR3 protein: CASIPRGPPRLAEQFF. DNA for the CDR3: TGTGCCAGCATCCCCAGGGGTCCGCCCCGGTTGGCTGAGCAGTTCTTC.

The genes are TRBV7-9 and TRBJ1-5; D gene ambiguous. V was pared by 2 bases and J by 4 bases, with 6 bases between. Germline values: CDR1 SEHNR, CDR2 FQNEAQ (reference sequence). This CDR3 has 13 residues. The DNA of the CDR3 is TGTGCCAGCAGCTTAATCCAGAATCAGCCCCAGCATTTT. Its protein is CASSLIQNQPQHF.

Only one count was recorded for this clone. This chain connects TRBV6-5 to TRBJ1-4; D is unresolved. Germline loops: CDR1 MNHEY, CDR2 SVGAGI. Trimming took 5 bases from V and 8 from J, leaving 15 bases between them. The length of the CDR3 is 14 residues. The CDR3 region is CASSGGNVLEKLFF. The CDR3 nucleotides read TGTGCCAGCAGTGGAGGGAATGTATTGGAAAAACTGTTTTTT.

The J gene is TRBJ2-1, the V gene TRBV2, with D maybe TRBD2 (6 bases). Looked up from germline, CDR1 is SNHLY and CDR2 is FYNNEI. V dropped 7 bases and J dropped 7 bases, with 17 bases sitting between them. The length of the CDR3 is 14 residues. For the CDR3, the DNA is TGTGCCAGCAAGAGCGATGGGGGGTCGAATGAGCAGTTCTTC. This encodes CASKSDGGSNEQFF.

The CDR3 DNA follows: TGTGCCAGTCGACCTAGGGAGTATAATCAGCCCCAGCATTTT. Translating gives CASRPREYNQPQHF. The V call is TRBV19, the J call TRBJ1-5; D unresolved. Germline values: CDR1 LNHDA, CDR2 SQIVND (reference sequence). The CDR3 runs to 14 residues. Trimming stripped 8 bases from V and 4 bases from J, with 15 bases between.

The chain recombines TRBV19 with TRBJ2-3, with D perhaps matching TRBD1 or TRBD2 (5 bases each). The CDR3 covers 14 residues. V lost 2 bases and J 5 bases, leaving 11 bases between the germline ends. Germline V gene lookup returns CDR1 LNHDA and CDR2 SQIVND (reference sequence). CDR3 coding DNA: TGTGCCAGTAGTATACCGGGGCGTGTAGATACGCAGTATTTT. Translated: CASSIPGRVDTQYF.

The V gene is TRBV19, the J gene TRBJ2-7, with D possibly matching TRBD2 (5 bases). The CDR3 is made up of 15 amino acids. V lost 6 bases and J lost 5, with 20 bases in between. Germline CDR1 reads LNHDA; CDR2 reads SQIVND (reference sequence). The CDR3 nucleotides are TGTGCCAGTAGCGCCCCGGGGTTGCTACCTGACGAGCAGTACTTC. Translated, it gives CASSAPGLLPDEQYF.